What follows are 8 T cell receptor beta chains derived from one specimen sequenced in a study of T cell clones after liver transplantation. Libraries were prepared by immunoSEQ multiplex PCR; TCRdb keeps only in-frame clonotypes and omits some of them. This repertoire shows some 120,000 clones, 90% found once; its top ten account for 0.83%. The sample consisted of CD4+ T cells from blood, taken 12 months after liver transplant. These receptors originate from a human patient who received a liver transplant. Some T cells may possibly be graft donor cells.

V gene TRBV5-4 combines with J gene TRBJ1-1; perhaps TRBD1 as D (5 bases). Trimming shortened V by 0 bases and J by 7 bases, and 13 bases separated the two germline ends. The CDR3 totals 14 residues. The germline gives CDR1 SGHNT, CDR2 YYREEE (reference sequence). The CDR3 DNA follows: TGTGCCAGCAGCTTGGGAGGGACTGGGGGTGAAGCTTTCTTT. Encoded protein: CASSLGGTGGEAFF.

The gene calls are TRBV19 and TRBJ2-1, with a possible D match to TRBD1 (6 bases). Per germline, CDR1 LNHDA and CDR2 SQIVND (reference sequence). CDR3 size: 16 residues. Between the trimmed V and J ends, which lost 5 bases and 0 bases, there was a span of 14 bases. CDR3 DNA: TGTGCCAGTAGTGAACAAACAGGGATCTCCTACAATGAGCAGTTCTTC. The encoded protein is CASSEQTGISYNEQFF.

The J gene is TRBJ2-3, the V gene TRBV5-6, with 10 nucleotides matching TRBD1. Germline V CDR1 and CDR2: SGHDT, YYEEEE. Losses at the gene ends were 2 bases for V and 14 bases for J; bases not matched to a gene: 5. CDR3 length equals 12 residues. This chain's CDR3 is CASSFVGQGLYF. The CDR3 nucleotides read TGTGCCAGCAGCTTTGTGGGACAGGGGTTGTATTTT.

The rearrangement joins TRBV6-5 to TRBJ2-1, with 11 bases fitting TRBD2. CDR3 size: 16 residues. J was trimmed by 7 bases and V by 4 bases; bases with no gene match: 9. Germline lookup yields CDR1 MNHEY and CDR2 SVGAGI. The CDR3 sequence: CASSSLAGGRGNEQFF. The DNA for the CDR3 is TGTGCCAGCAGTTCCCTAGCGGGAGGACGAGGGAATGAGCAGTTCTTC.

The rearrangement uses TRBV30 and TRBJ2-1, with D perhaps given as TRBD1 or TRBD2 (5 bases each). V was shortened by 3 bases and J by 5 bases, with 14 bases between the two germline ends. The CDR3 is 14 residues long. Germline CDR1 is GTSNPN and CDR2 is SVGIG (reference sequence). DNA for the CDR3: TGTGCCTGGAGGGGGGTTCAGAAAAACAATGAGCAGTTCTTC. Translated: CAWRGVQKNNEQFF.

The DNA for the CDR3 is TGTGCCAGCAGCACCGGGACTACTCACAATGAGCAGTTCTTC. The encoded protein is CASSTGTTHNEQFF. The V call is TRBV6-1, the J call TRBJ2-1; the match to TRBD2 covers 7 bases. Per germline, CDR1 MNHNS and CDR2 SASEGT. J lost 5 bases, V lost 6 bases, and 7 bases had no gene match. The CDR3 consists of 14 residues.

The CDR3 sequence is CASSQTASGRAGEQYF. The DNA of the CDR3 is TGTGCCAGCAGTCAAACGGCTAGCGGGAGGGCAGGCGAGCAGTACTTC. V is TRBV2 and J is TRBJ2-7, with TRBD2 matching 12 bases. Germline CDR1 and CDR2: SNHLY and FYNNEI. V shed 5 bases, J shed 6 bases, and the junction held 11 bases outside the gene matches. The CDR3 length is 16 residues.

The chain combines TRBV9 with TRBJ1-1; D may be TRBD1 (5 bases). The length of the CDR3 is 14 residues. Trimming left V 4 bases short and J 3 bases short, with 13 bases between. Germline CDR1 and CDR2: SGDLS and YYNGEE. Here the CDR3 reads CASSRRGVDTEAFF. CDR3 DNA sequence: TGTGCCAGCAGCCGTCGGGGGGTGGACACTGAAGCTTTCTTT.